This entry features one T cell receptor (beta chain) sequence. This clone was recorded a few times. Its binding antigen is unknown. It has no much larger one-base neighbor in the sample; base qualities were not kept. These data belong to a study of cytomegalovirus exposure and HLA in healthy donors (dated by TCRdb to 2016 to 2017). Broadly, across the study: An earlier analysis of approximately 640 of the donors reported about 250 Gb of sequence data and roughly 110 million unique TCR beta sequences from approximately 180 million T cells. Rather than drawing on any new phenotypic data, the later analysis identified candidate immune exposures from TCR beta sequences and the way those sequences occurred across donors. To study patterns of TCR occurrence, a later analysis re-analyzed previously published TCR beta repertoires from 666 donors and added high-resolution HLA genotyping. Across some 400 genotyped donors of the cohort, an average of roughly 200,000 unique TCR beta nucleotide sequences per donor were sequenced, and approximately 19% of those sequences were non-productive. Using immunosequencing, the study profiled T cell repertoires from about 610 subjects and related those repertoires to cytomegalovirus serostatus. Every discovery cohort repertoire had been produced on one sequencing platform. An earlier analysis of around 580 of the donors used high-throughput TCR beta sequencing to judge whether each TCR beta V gene segment behaved as functional or pseudogenic. The genetic ancestry cluster associated with self-reported Caucasian donors included over 65% of the roughly 400 genotyped donors. A few DR-DQ haplotypes were treated as single units for association and clustering because of strong linkage in the cohort. Typing coverage varied by locus: roughly 629-640 donors for A, B, C, DRB1 and DQB1; roughly 500 for DQA1; some 610 for DPA1; 450 to 480 for DPB1. The study aimed to test whether signatures of past pathogen exposure could be identified by cataloging public T cell receptors. In addition to the first cohort of roughly 670 subjects, a separate validation cohort of 100 to 150 different subjects was used. The study combined high-throughput TCR immunosequencing, statistical association of individual TCRs with disease status, and machine learning to predict cytomegalovirus infection status. A later genetic analysis used genome-wide SNP genotypes for 398 of the 666 donors, treating that subset as a discovery cohort. Donor age, sex, ethnicity and CMV serostatus were compiled alongside the repertoire data. HLA typing included class I and class II loci at four-digit resolution. Approximately 300 gigabases of sequencing data and approximately 85 million unique TCR sequences were included in an early release covering 550 to 650 HLA-typed donors.

The research as a whole found: Broadly in line with IMGT annotations, most TCR beta V segments showed up in productive rearrangements about 90% or about 30% of the time in an earlier analysis of 587 of the donors. A few of the identified cytomegalovirus-associated TCR beta chains were confirmed in vitro to be specific for cytomegalovirus antigens. A later analysis associated 15,000 or so TCR beta sequences with specific HLA alleles at a false discovery rate of 0.05. For the cohort, immune exposure information was limited to CMV serostatus. Correlated functional status among segregating V segments might reflect linkage disequilibrium, but an unknown experimental factor could not be ruled out. Because HLA typing was missing for some donors at each locus, association tests included only the typed subset. In a later analysis, most CMV-associated TCR beta chains were found to appear HLA-restricted, with HLA associations seemingly driven largely by CMV exposure. Several of the top co-occurrence clusters appeared to be linked to parvovirus B19, influenza, CMV and Epstein-Barr virus, according to a later analysis. Across donors, most TCR sequences were observed very rarely, whereas some public TCRs were present in many individuals. Some IMGT-functional V segments, including TRBV6-2 and TRBV6-3, could not be told apart with the 87-base-pair reads, so those segments were excluded. A cluster of highly shared sequence variants was judged likely to represent a technical artifact of the sequencing pipeline. In a later analysis, HLA-associated TCR beta chains were found to be more clonally expanded and to have lower generation probabilities than equally common non-associated chains. A further reported finding was that TCR beta sequences accurately predicted the HLA-A and HLA-B alleles for most subjects in the first cohort. Roughly uniform sequencing depth across donors was assumed in presence/absence analyses, although this assumption may not hold. The study listed 164 TCR beta chains as associated with cytomegalovirus. A later genetic analysis reported fewer N-insertions in productive TCRs among donors in an Asian-associated ancestry cluster than the roughly 700-donor mean. Strong co-occurrence of HLA alleles, especially DR and DQ, made assigning TCR associations to individual alleles difficult. According to a later analysis, TCR association rates differed among HLA loci, with DRB1 alleles showing the most associated TCRs and HLA-C alleles showing the fewest. An association between a missense DCLRE1C variant and V-gene and J-gene trimming of TCR beta chains was found in a later genetic analysis and replicated in an independent cohort. In both the original and validation cohorts, the classifier was reported to diagnose cytomegalovirus status with high specificity and sensitivity. Because counts were too low, about 18 rarely observed V segments, including chromosome 9 orphons, were left out of the earlier analysis of approximately 580 of the donors. The authors suggested that the approach could potentially be extended to other disease states and immunological phenotypes. This cohort had only TCR beta chains sequenced, and the lack of alpha or paired-chain data limited which features could be detected.

The cohort was made up of 666 healthy bone marrow donors. At the time of sampling, every cohort member was nominally healthy, though immune exposures that went unrecorded were likely present. The donor tested CMV seropositive and was one of the 289 seropositive cohort members. A peripheral blood sample was provided by each donor, and peripheral blood mononuclear cells were used for TCR beta sequencing. The Qiagen DNeasy Blood Extraction Kit was used to extract genomic DNA from the blood cell samples. The CDR3 has 16 amino acids, counting the end cysteine and phenylalanine. Only the CDR3 portion is preserved as DNA: 48 bases, with reading frame beginning at the first base. The junction shows trimming of 1 base on V and 4 bases on J, and the gene matches do not reach 9 bases of it. The germline V gene (reference sequence) gives CDR1 as LNHNV and CDR2 as YYDKDF. Libraries came from the immunoSEQ multiplex PCR assay. For the multiplex PCR, a mixture combining 60 forward primers for TCR Vbeta segments and 13 reverse primers for TCR Jbeta segments was used. The CDR3 region of rearranged TCR beta genes was amplified from genomic DNA by a multiplex PCR assay. On the Illumina HiSeq System, the amplified TCR beta libraries were sequenced as 87-base-pair reads. From the authors' description of their analysis: A later analysis tallied 75 million to 85 million unique TCR beta chains across the 666 repertoires, and 10 million to 11 million of those chains were shared by two or more donors. Raw reads were error-corrected and collapsed into unique sequences by a nearest-neighbor algorithm in which closely related sequences were merged to remove PCR and sequencing errors. CDR3 sequences were aligned to IMGT reference sequences to assign V, D and J gene segments. For a sequence to be retained, a match of at least six nucleotides to both a V gene segment and a J gene segment was required. Rearrangements were classified as productive when the CDR3 lacked stop codons and remained in frame with V and J, and all other rearrangements were classified as non-productive. CDR3 was defined according to IMGT convention as the region running from the second conserved V-encoded cysteine to the conserved J-encoded phenylalanine. Sequences without an unambiguous match to a single V gene segment were excluded from the earlier analysis of about 630 of the donors. An earlier analysis of almost 600 of the donors classified V segments as functional when productive rearrangements were above 56.7% and as segregating when the standard deviation between donors was above 5%. A statistical classification framework was built for diagnosing cytomegalovirus status from the catalog of TCR beta chain sequences. A later analysis assigned V and J genes by comparing TCR nucleotide sequences with IMGT/GENE-DB human TR gene sequences. Using the TCRdist pipeline, a later analysis assigned CDR3 sequences along with most-parsimonious VDJ recombination scenarios. In a later analysis, every TCR beta chain was defined by the combination of its CDR3 amino acid sequence and its V-gene family, and reads without a unique V-gene family were dropped. To address suspected cross-contamination and a sequencing artifact, a later analysis removed under 600 highly shared, low-generation-probability nucleotide sequences. A later analysis calculated a clonal expansion index for each public chain from normalized within-repertoire ranks of inferred template counts. A later analysis computed generation probabilities with a VDJ recombination model fitted to out-of-frame rearrangements, and checked the results against IGoR. In a later analysis, hypergeometric tests were used to score TCR-TCR, TCR-HLA and TCR-CMV co-occurrence, with a repertoire-size bias correction applied to TCR pairs. To estimate false discovery rates, a later analysis permuted the HLA or CMV assignments 20 times. A later analysis grouped co-occurring TCRs with DBSCAN, adding TCRdist sequence similarity when clustering within HLA-allele-positive subsets. Co-occurrence clustering excluded repertoires with fewer than 30,000 or more than 120,000 public chains, plus five with anomalous nucleotide sharing. TCRdb retrieved this table from immuneACCESS and kept in-frame rearrangements only. Not all clones are present; in checked studies, unresolved V genes account for under half, and no reason is known for the remainder. Clone size and V and J calls were adopted from that table, with D and trimming inferred from the DNA. The sample data list under 130,000 clones, and 12% of these were observed just once. The leading ten clones occupy about a sixth of the sample.

Sequencing used PBMCs. The receptor chain draws on TRBV15 and TRBJ2-7; 8 central nucleotides agree with TRBD2. This TCR was recovered from a man between 40 and 49 years old in good health and CMV-seropositive. The DNA is as follows: TGTGCCACCAGCAGAGGCGCGGGACTAGAAGGGTACGAGCAGTACTTC. It translates to CATSRGAGLEGYEQYF.